The 3 T cell receptor beta chains reported below all come from one sample, sequenced in a study of cytomegalovirus exposure and HLA in healthy donors. TCRdb's copy holds only in-frame clones and misses some; the assay was immunoSEQ multiplex PCR. This table has roughly 150,000 clones, 95% to 96% appearing once. Sample: PBMCs. The receptor source for this set is a woman aged 18-29 years in good health and CMV-seronegative.

V is TRBV5-6 and J is TRBJ2-5, with a possible D match to TRBD1 (5 bases). The length of the CDR3 is 16 residues. CDR1 and CDR2 (germline): SGHDT, YYEEEE. The V gene lost 3 bases and the J gene lost 4 bases, with 19 bases spanning the gap. CDR3 loop: CASSSLGRAMGETQYF. DNA for the CDR3: TGTGCCAGCAGCTCCCTAGGCAGGGCAATGGGAGAGACCCAGTACTTC.

This rearrangement joins TRBV5-1 to TRBJ2-7; 9 bases fit TRBD1. Germline CDR1 SGHRS, CDR2 YFSETQ. The CDR3 sequence is 14 residues long. The V gene end was trimmed by 4 bases and the J gene end by 5 bases; junction bases not matched to a gene: 7. CDR3 sequence: CASSPPGQGHEQYF. CDR3 bases: TGCGCCAGCAGCCCCCCGGGACAGGGCCACGAGCAGTACTTC.

The chain couples TRBV6-6 to TRBJ2-2; TRBD1 matches 10 bases. V trimming: 4 bases; J trimming: 3 bases; junction bases outside the gene matches: 2. Germline V gives CDR1 MNHNY, CDR2 SVGAGI (reference sequence). This CDR3 has 15 amino acids. This CDR3 reads CASSSGQGDTGELFF. The CDR3 DNA follows: TGTGCCAGCAGTTCCGGACAGGGGGACACCGGGGAGCTGTTTTTT.